Below, one T cell receptor beta chain is given with its context. Other DNA sequences in this sample translate to the same CDR3. The CDR3 runs 13 residues. CDR1 is GTSNPN, CDR2 SVGIG, per germline (reference sequence). The germline V and J ends were trimmed by 3 bases and 3 bases, with 12 bases remaining between them. The record originates from a study of T cell repertoires in ileal Crohn's disease. Using immunoSEQ multiplex PCR, the repertoire was profiled, and TCRdb retains in-frame clones only, with some absent. Of 5,500 to 7,000 clones listed, 80% to 85% are singletons. Sequencing was done on a sample of ileal tissue. V gene TRBV30 combines with J gene TRBJ2-7, with D perhaps matching TRBD1 or TRBD2 (7 bases each). The source is an adult with Crohn's disease. DNA for the CDR3: TGTGCCTGGAGGCAGGGGGGGTACTACGAGCAGTACTTC. Protein: CAWRQGGYYEQYF.